A single TCR beta chain is shown here with its context. Thyroid surgery was performed in patients who had received no treatment beforehand. The data are from a study of metastatic and nonmetastatic thyroid tumors. Trimming stripped 5 bases from V and 0 bases from J, with 8 bases between. Germline-derived CDR1 and CDR2 are GTSNPN and SVGIG (reference sequence). The CDR3 covers 13 residues. TCRdb re-clonotyped the PCR reads through MiXCR. The data contain approximately 38,000 clones, 25% to 30% of them singletons. The sequencing input was blood. The J gene is TRBJ2-4, the V gene TRBV30, with D perhaps TRBD2 (5 bases). The sequence was obtained from a female donor with papillary thyroid cancer or a benign thyroid nodule (not recorded which). Some clones in this sample may be carry-over from other donors' samples. The CDR3 DNA is TGTGCCTGGGGTGAGGGAGCCAAAAACATTCAGTACTTC. Protein sequence: CAWGEGAKNIQYF.